The rows below give T cell receptor beta chains drawn from one sample of a study of T cells after yellow fever vaccination. MiXCR, applied by TCRdb to the 5' RACE reads, yields one record per CDR3 protein. The data show more than 450,000 distinct CDR3 sequences, just over 20% seen once. The sequencing here drew on PBMCs, taken less than 25 days after the first yellow fever vaccination. Receptors originate from a man younger than 30 who received the YFV17D yellow fever vaccine. CDR3s include the opening cysteine and the closing phenylalanine or tryptophan. D genes are given only for firm matches. The size of a clone is reported for some rows only, either as once, few or many, or as a class for expanded clones.

size	J	V	D	DNA	CDR3
few	TRBJ1-2	TRBV29-1	TRBD1	TGCAGCGTTGTAAGGGGGCGCGGCTACACCTTC	CSVVRGRGYTF
many	TRBJ2-7	TRBV18	-	TGTGCCAGCTCACCAGGTGTCGGAAGGGGGGGAGACGAGCAGTACTTC	CASSPGVGRGGDEQYF
few	TRBJ2-6	TRBV6-5	-	TGTGCCAGCAGTTACTCCCCGGCGGCTGGGGCCAACGTCCTGACTTTC	CASSYSPAAGANVLTF
many	TRBJ2-3	TRBV5-6	TRBD2	TGTGCCAGCAGCTTGGCGGTAGCGGGGGTGTCAGATACGCAGTATTTT	CASSLAVAGVSDTQYF
-	TRBJ1-6	TRBV6-4	-	TGTGCCAGCAGTGCGGACACTTATAATTCACCCCTCCACTTT	CASSADTYNSPLHF
-	TRBJ2-3	TRBV7-9	-	TGTGCCAGCAGAAGCCGGGGAGCCAGAGGGGATACGCAGTATTTT	CASRSRGARGDTQYF
-	TRBJ2-1	TRBV2	-	TGTGCCAGCAGTGAGCTTCTGGGGCGGGATGAGCAGTTCTTC	CASSELLGRDEQFF
few	TRBJ1-5	TRBV7-9	TRBD1	TGTGCCAGCAGCTTAGGTCCCGACAGGGGGCAGCCCCAGCATTTT	CASSLGPDRGQPQHF
-	TRBJ1-6	TRBV9	-	TGTGCCAGCAGCCCAGCGGGGGACTATAATTCACCCCTCCACTTT	CASSPAGDYNSPLHF
-	TRBJ2-3	TRBV12-3/TRBV12-4	TRBD1	TGTGCCAGCAGTTTGGGGGACAGACTCACAGATACGCAGTATTTT	CASSLGDRLTDTQYF
-	TRBJ2-2	TRBV5-1	TRBD1	TGCGCCAGCAAGGGACAGGGGGCGACCGGGGAGCTGTTTTTT	CASKGQGATGELFF
-	TRBJ1-2	TRBV10-3	-	TGTGCCATACCGTCAAGGGAGAGGGGCTACACCTTC	CAIPSRERGYTF
-	TRBJ1-1	TRBV6-1	-	TGTGCCAGCAGGGTAAATTACAGGGACACTGAAGCTTTCTTT	CASRVNYRDTEAFF
few	TRBJ2-6	TRBV19	-	TGTGCCAGTAGTATATCCAGGATGGCCTCTGGGGCCAACGTCCTGACTTTC	CASSISRMASGANVLTF
-	TRBJ2-3	TRBV11-1	TRBD2	TGTGCCAGCAGCTTAGTGCGGACTAGCGGGGAGTATTCAGATACGCAGTATTTT	CASSLVRTSGEYSDTQYF
-	TRBJ1-5	TRBV4-3	-	TGCGCCAGCAGCCAAGATCGCCAGGGCGGTCAGCCCCAGCATTTT	CASSQDRQGGQPQHF
-	TRBJ2-3	TRBV11-2	-	TGTGCCAGCAGACGGGCTGGGGGGCGTGCAGATACGCAGTATTTT	CASRRAGGRADTQYF
few	TRBJ2-1	TRBV4-1	-	TGCGCCAGCAGCCTAGAGGTTGGCAATGAGCAGTTCTTC	CASSLEVGNEQFF
few	TRBJ1-2	TRBV7-2	-	TGTGCCAGCAGCTTAGCTCATACAAACTATGGCTACACCTTC	CASSLAHTNYGYTF
-	TRBJ1-1	TRBV12-3/TRBV12-4	-	TGTGCCAGCAGGCACTTTCTGGGCGGCACTGAAGCTTTCTTT	CASRHFLGGTEAFF
-	TRBJ1-1	TRBV19	-	TGTGCCAGTAGTATATGGGGGGCGATGAACACTGAAGCTTTCTTT	CASSIWGAMNTEAFF
-	TRBJ1-5	TRBV4-2	-	TGTGCCAGCAGCCGCCAGGACGGCAATCAGCCCCAGCATTTT	CASSRQDGNQPQHF
-	TRBJ2-3	TRBV5-5	-	TGTGCCAGCAGCTTAGAGATCCCCACAGATACGCAGTATTTT	CASSLEIPTDTQYF
few	TRBJ1-5	TRBV4-1	-	TGCGCCAGCAGCCAAGGGGGGGCTTTCAATCAGCCCCAGCATTTT	CASSQGGAFNQPQHF
few	TRBJ2-1	TRBV2	TRBD2	TGTGCCAGCAGGGACCGGACTAGGTCTAGTGAGCAGTTCTTC	CASRDRTRSSEQFF
few	TRBJ2-5	TRBV7-2	-	TGTGCCAGCAGCTTAATTATGAGGGCCCGAGGAGAGACCCAGTACTTC	CASSLIMRARGETQYF
many	TRBJ2-5	TRBV12-3/TRBV12-4	TRBD1	TGTGCCAGCAGTTGGACAGGACAAGAGACCCAGTACTTC	CASSWTGQETQYF
-	TRBJ2-3	TRBV7-2	-	TGTGCCAGCAGCTCGGTGGTACTAGATACAGATACGCAGTATTTT	CASSSVVLDTDTQYF
-	TRBJ1-6	TRBV14	-	TGTGCCAGCAGCCTCACGACGGGGTCGGATTCACCCCTCCACTTT	CASSLTTGSDSPLHF
-	TRBJ2-3	TRBV2	TRBD2	TGTGCCAGCAGTGCAGAAGCGGGGGTCCTCACAGATACGCAGTATTTT	CASSAEAGVLTDTQYF
few	TRBJ1-3	TRBV28	-	TGTGCCAGCAGTCCCGGGTCAGGGTCGGGAAACACCATATATTTT	CASSPGSGSGNTIYF
few	TRBJ2-3	TRBV5-6	TRBD2	TGTGCCAGCAGCTTGAAATTTTACGGGGGGGCCCTGGATACGCAGTATTTT	CASSLKFYGGALDTQYF
-	TRBJ1-5	TRBV7-8	-	TGTGCCAGCACCCCCATCCCGGGGCAGCCCCAGCATTTT	CASTPIPGQPQHF